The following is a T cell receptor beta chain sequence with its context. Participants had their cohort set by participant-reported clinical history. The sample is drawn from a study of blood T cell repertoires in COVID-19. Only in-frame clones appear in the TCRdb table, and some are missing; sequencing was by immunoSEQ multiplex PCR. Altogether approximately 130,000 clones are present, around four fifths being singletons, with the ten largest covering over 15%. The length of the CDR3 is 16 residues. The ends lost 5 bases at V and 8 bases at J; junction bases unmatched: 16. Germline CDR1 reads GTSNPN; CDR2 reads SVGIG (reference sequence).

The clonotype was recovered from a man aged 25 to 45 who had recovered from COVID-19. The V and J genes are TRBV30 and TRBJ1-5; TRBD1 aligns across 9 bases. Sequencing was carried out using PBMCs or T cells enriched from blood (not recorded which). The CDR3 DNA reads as TGTGCCTGGGCTTCCCAGGGACAGGGTCTTTGGGAGCCCCAGCATTTT. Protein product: CAWASQGQGLWEPQHF.